This note documents a single T cell receptor beta chain sequence. Assay used: immunoSEQ multiplex PCR; TCRdb lists only in-frame clones, some missing. The sample has approximately 310,000 clones, roughly 84% seen once. The length of the CDR3 is 13 residues. Per the germline V gene, CDR1 is SGHTA and CDR2 is FQGNSA. V lost 5 bases, J lost 2 bases, and 2 bases stayed unmatched. The entry originates in a study of blood T cell repertoires in COVID-19. Sequenced: peripheral blood. J is TRBJ2-5 and V is TRBV7-2; 7 nucleotides line up with TRBD1. This sequence originates from a middle-aged man with active or convalescent COVID-19. CDR3 residues: CASSQDRQETQYF. For the CDR3, the DNA is TGTGCCAGCAGCCAGGACAGGCAAGAGACCCAGTACTTC.